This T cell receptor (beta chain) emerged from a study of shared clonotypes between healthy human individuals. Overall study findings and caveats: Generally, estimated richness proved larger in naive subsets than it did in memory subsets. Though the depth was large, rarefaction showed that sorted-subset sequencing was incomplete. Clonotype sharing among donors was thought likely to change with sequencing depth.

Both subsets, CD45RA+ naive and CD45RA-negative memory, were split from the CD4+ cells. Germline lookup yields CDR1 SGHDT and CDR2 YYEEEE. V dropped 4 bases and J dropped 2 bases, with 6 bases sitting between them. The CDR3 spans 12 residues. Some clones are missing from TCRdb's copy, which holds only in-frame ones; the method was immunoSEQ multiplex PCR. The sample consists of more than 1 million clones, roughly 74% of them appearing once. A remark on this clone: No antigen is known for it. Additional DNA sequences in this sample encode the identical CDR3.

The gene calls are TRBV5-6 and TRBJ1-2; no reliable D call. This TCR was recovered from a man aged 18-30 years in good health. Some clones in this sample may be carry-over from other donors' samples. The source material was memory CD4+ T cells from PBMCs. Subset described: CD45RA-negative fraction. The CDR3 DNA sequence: TGTGCCAGCAGCCCCGGAAACTATGGCTACACCTTC. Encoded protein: CASSPGNYGYTF.